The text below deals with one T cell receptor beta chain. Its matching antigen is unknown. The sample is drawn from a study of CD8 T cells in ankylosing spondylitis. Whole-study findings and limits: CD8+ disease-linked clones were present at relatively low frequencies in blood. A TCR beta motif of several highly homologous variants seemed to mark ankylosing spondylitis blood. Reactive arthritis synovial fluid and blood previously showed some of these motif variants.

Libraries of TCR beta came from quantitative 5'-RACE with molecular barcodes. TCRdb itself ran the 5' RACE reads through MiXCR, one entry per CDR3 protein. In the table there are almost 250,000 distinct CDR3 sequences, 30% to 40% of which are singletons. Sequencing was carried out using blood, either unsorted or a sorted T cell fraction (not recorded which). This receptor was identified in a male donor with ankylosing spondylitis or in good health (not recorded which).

The chain's CDR3 is CASSLFSVANTGELFF. The CDR3 nucleotides read TGTGCCAGCAGCTTGTTTTCTGTCGCGAACACCGGGGAGCTGTTTTTT. The chain uses TRBV5-5 and TRBJ2-2; no clear D. There are 16 residues in the CDR3. Germline V lookup: CDR1 SGHKS, CDR2 YYEKEE (reference sequence). Trimming cost V 1 base and J 0 bases, with 10 bases left between them.